The 30 T cell receptor beta chains reported below all come from one sample, sequenced in a study of T cell responses to AZD1222 COVID-19 vaccine. Method: immunoSEQ multiplex PCR; TCRdb's copy keeps in-frame clones and lacks some. The sample lists roughly 120,000 clones, less than 95% occurring once. Sequencing used peripheral blood, obtained 28 days after the second AZD1222 dose. The receptors stem from an adult who received the AZD1222 COVID-19 vaccine.

The rearrangement joins TRBV6-1 to TRBJ1-2; 7 bases line up with TRBD1. The CDR3 has 16 residues. The V segment lost 1 base and the J segment 2 bases; nucleotides outside the gene matches: 7. CDR1 is MNHNS and CDR2 is SASEGT in the germline V gene. The CDR3 DNA sequence: TGTGCCAGCAGTGAAGGGCTAGGGGGCGCAAACTATGGCTACACCTTC. This sequence encodes CASSEGLGGANYGYTF.

The V gene is TRBV24-1, the J gene TRBJ2-1, with unresolved D. The CDR3 extends over 13 amino acids. V was shortened by 0 bases and J by 8 bases, with 7 bases between the two germline ends. CDR1 and CDR2 from the germline V gene are KGHDR and SFDVKD. CDR3 amino acids: CATSDLYVDEQFF. CDR3 nucleotide sequence: TGTGCCACCAGTGATTTGTATGTCGATGAGCAGTTCTTC.

Only a few counts were recorded for this clone. V is TRBV4-1 and J is TRBJ1-4, with TRBD1 matching over 10 bases. The germline V gene encodes CDR1 MGHRA and CDR2 YSYEKL. Trimming took 3 bases from V and 3 from J; bases not matched to a gene: 7. The CDR3 sequence is 17 residues long. The CDR3 here is CASSHRDRGLSNEKLFF. CDR3 DNA sequence: TGCGCCAGCAGCCACCGGGACAGGGGATTGTCTAATGAAAAACTGTTTTTT.

The rearrangement uses TRBV12-3 or TRBV12-4 and TRBJ2-3; D is undetermined. The CDR3 sequence is 11 residues long. V lost 7 bases to trimming and J lost 2 bases, with 4 bases between them. CDR3 coding DNA: TGTGCCAGCACTGACACAGATACGCAGTATTTT. Translation: CASTDTDTQYF.

The chain combines TRBV5-1 with TRBJ2-5, with no clear D. The V gene's germline CDR1 is SGHRS and CDR2 YFSETQ. V was clipped by 4 bases and J by 0 bases, with 4 bases between them. The length of the CDR3 is 12 residues. The CDR3 loop reads CASSAYQETQYF. For the CDR3, the DNA is TGCGCCAGCAGCGCGTACCAAGAGACCCAGTACTTC.

CDR3 nucleotide sequence: TGTGCCAGCAGCTTGTGGGGACAGGGTGGCTCCTATAATTCACCCCTCCACTTT. Its protein is CASSLWGQGGSYNSPLHF. The J gene is TRBJ1-6, the V gene TRBV5-4; 9 nucleotides line up with TRBD1. The CDR3 runs to 18 residues. CDR1 is SGHNT, CDR2 YYREEE, per germline (reference sequence). V shed 1 base and J 0 bases; nucleotides not matched to a gene: 5.

The J gene is TRBJ1-2, the V gene TRBV7-8; 7 bases fit TRBD1. V shed 6 bases and J 2 bases; nucleotides not matched to a gene: 12. The CDR3 sequence is 16 residues long. Germline V gene sequence: CDR1 SGHVS, CDR2 FQNEAQ. The CDR3 loop is CASSLTRDSKNYGYTF. The DNA for the CDR3 is TGTGCCAGCAGTCTTACCCGGGACAGTAAAAACTATGGCTACACCTTC. Variable domain in full (rest from reference TRBV7-8 and TRBJ1-2): GAGVSQSPRYKVAKRGQDVALRCDPISGHVSLFWYQQALGQGPEFLTYFQNEAQLDKSGLPSDRFFAERPEGSVSTLKIQRTQQEDSAVYLCASSLTRDSKNYGYTFGSGTRLTVV.

The gene calls are TRBV6-1 and TRBJ1-5; 8 bases align to TRBD1. Germline assignment: CDR1 MNHNS and CDR2 SASEGT. The CDR3 consists of 14 residues. Trimming removed 2 bases from V and 7 bases from J; junction bases left unmatched: 4. The CDR3 bases are TGTGCCAGCAGTGAAACCCAGGGGGCCCAGCCCCAGCATTTT. The encoded protein is CASSETQGAQPQHF.

The rearrangement links TRBV18 to TRBJ2-7; D remains ambiguous. V lost 2 bases, J lost 5 bases, and 7 bases lay in between. Germline assignment: CDR1 KGHSH and CDR2 LQKENI. The CDR3 extends over 12 amino acids. CDR3 sequence (DNA): TGTGCCAGCTCACCAGGACCCCACGAGCAGTACTTC. Amino acid sequence: CASSPGPHEQYF. The full variable domain, rest sourced from reference TRBV18 and TRBJ2-7, is NAGVMQNPRHLVRRRGQEARLRCSPMKGHSHVYWYRQLPEEGLKFMVYLQKENIIDESGMPKERFSAEFPKEGPSILRIQQVVRGDSAAYFCASSPGPHEQYFGPGTRLTVT.

This chain uses TRBV27 with TRBJ2-7; D perhaps matches TRBD1 (6 bases). Germline values: CDR1 MNHEY, CDR2 SMNVEV (reference sequence). This CDR3 spans 14 amino acids. V lost 4 bases, J lost 0 bases, and 10 bases lay in between. The CDR3 DNA reads as TGTGCCAGCAGTTATGCAGGGGCCTCCTACGAGCAGTACTTC. Protein sequence: CASSYAGASYEQYF.

The V call is TRBV5-4, the J call TRBJ1-2, with TRBD1 identical over 7 bases. Unmatched junction bases numbered 7, after V lost 0 bases and J lost 5 bases. CDR1 is SGHNT, CDR2 YYREEE, per germline (reference sequence). This CDR3 region has 15 residues. The CDR3 DNA reads as TGTGCCAGCAGCTTGGTGGGGGGGACAGATTATGGCTACACCTTC. It is translated as CASSLVGGTDYGYTF. The full variable domain, in which reference TRBV5-4 and TRBJ1-2 provide the parts outside the CDR3, is ETGVTQSPTHLIKTRGQQVTLRCSSQSGHNTVSWYQQALGQGPQFIFQYYREEENGRGNFPPRFSGLQFPNYSSELNVNALELDDSALYLCASSLVGGTDYGYTFGSGTRLTVV.

The J gene is TRBJ1-4, the V gene TRBV7-6, with D hard to call. V lost 5 bases to trimming and J lost 4 bases, with 14 bases between them. The CDR3 has 15 residues. The germline gives CDR1 SGHVS, CDR2 FNYEAQ. CDR3 residues: CASSPLGRFNEKLFF. CDR3 in DNA: TGTGCCAGCAGCCCCCTCGGGCGGTTTAATGAAAAACTGTTTTTT.

The J gene is TRBJ2-3, the V gene TRBV6-5; D uncertain. Germline lookup yields CDR1 MNHEY and CDR2 SVGAGI. The V gene lost 4 bases and the J gene lost 3 bases, with 2 bases spanning the gap. The CDR3 spans 11 residues. CDR3 region: CASSSTDTQYF. The CDR3 bases are TGTGCCAGCAGTTCAACAGATACGCAGTATTTT.

This clone was seen just once. The chain is built from TRBV18 and TRBJ1-5; D gene unclear. Germline-derived CDR1 and CDR2 are KGHSH and LQKENI. Trimming took 8 bases from V and 1 from J, leaving 6 bases between them. The CDR3 runs to 12 residues. CDR3 sequence: CASAGSNQPQHF. In DNA form, the CDR3 reads TGTGCCAGCGCCGGGAGCAATCAGCCCCAGCATTTT.

The V call is TRBV6-5, the J call TRBJ1-5, with D unresolved. Trimming left V 7 bases short and J 4 bases short, with 14 bases between. The CDR3 is 14 amino acids. The germline CDR1 and CDR2 sequences are MNHEY and SVGAGI. DNA for the CDR3: TGTGCCAGCACCTTCATCTCAGGAAATCAGCCCCAGCATTTT. Translated, it gives CASTFISGNQPQHF.

V usage is TRBV7-2 and J usage is TRBJ1-5; possibly TRBD1 for D (6 bases). Trimming stripped 5 bases from V and 7 bases from J, with 21 bases between. This CDR3 spans 16 amino acids. Per the germline V gene, CDR1 is SGHTA and CDR2 is FQGNSA. CDR3: CASSRSDWGANQPQHF. In DNA form, the CDR3 reads TGTGCCAGCAGCCGTTCCGATTGGGGGGCGAACCAGCCCCAGCATTTT.

The J gene is TRBJ1-1, the V gene TRBV18; a weak D match, TRBD1 (5 bases). V was pared by 1 base and J by 4 bases, with 16 bases between. The CDR3 contains 16 residues. The germline V gene has CDR1 KGHSH and CDR2 LQKENI. In nucleotides, the CDR3 is TGTGCCAGCTCACCACAGGGGTTAAATGAGGGCACTGAAGCTTTCTTT. It specifies CASSPQGLNEGTEAFF. The full variable domain, its missing parts supplied by reference TRBV18 and TRBJ1-1, is NAGVMQNPRHLVRRRGQEARLRCSPMKGHSHVYWYRQLPEEGLKFMVYLQKENIIDESGMPKERFSAEFPKEGPSILRIQQVVRGDSAAYFCASSPQGLNEGTEAFFGQGTRLTVV.

This clone was recorded once. V and J are TRBV19 and TRBJ2-3; D is ambiguous. Trimming took off 0 bases at V and 0 bases at J, with 16 bases between the two ends. Germline CDR1 and CDR2: LNHDA and SQIVND (reference sequence). The CDR3 runs to 18 residues. The CDR3, as DNA: TGTGCCAGTAGTATAGATTCGAGAGATCCTCCTAGCACAGATACGCAGTATTTT. Translated: CASSIDSRDPPSTDTQYF.

This chain joins TRBV9 and TRBJ2-5, with 15 positions matching TRBD2. Germline CDR1 SGDLS, CDR2 YYNGEE. CDR3 size: 17 residues. Trimming at V came to 0 bases and at J to 2 bases, leaving 2 bases not matched to a gene. The CDR3 DNA reads TGTGCCAGCAGCGTAGAAGGACTAGCGGGAGGGCAAGAGACCCAGTACTTC. Protein: CASSVEGLAGGQETQYF.

The chain carries TRBV7-2 and TRBJ1-1; the match to TRBD1 covers 7 bases. This CDR3 has 13 residues. Per the germline V gene, CDR1 is SGHTA and CDR2 is FQGNSA. The V and J ends lost 4 bases and 4 bases, in that order; junction bases with no gene match: 3. DNA of the CDR3: TGTGCCAGCAGCTCGACAGGGACCACTGAAGCTTTCTTT. Protein sequence: CASSSTGTTEAFF.

The genes are TRBV10-3 and TRBJ1-5; the D gene is possibly TRBD1 (5 bases). Looked up from germline, CDR1 is ENHRY and CDR2 is SYGVKD. CDR3 length equals 13 residues. V was cut by 8 bases and J by 6 bases, with 14 bases left in between. The CDR3 bases are TGTGCCATCGGGGGGAAAGGGGCTCAGCCCCAGCATTTT. Protein: CAIGGKGAQPQHF.

The J gene is TRBJ1-2, the V gene TRBV11-2; 8 nucleotides align to TRBD1. Trimming took 6 bases from V and 3 from J; bases not matched to a gene: 6. Germline CDR1 is SGHAT and CDR2 is FQNNGV. This CDR3 has 14 amino acids. The CDR3 region is CASRKPGQDYGYTF. Here the CDR3 DNA reads TGTGCCAGCAGAAAGCCGGGACAGGACTATGGCTACACCTTC.

This clone showed up just once. CDR3 sequence (DNA): TGTGCCAGCGTCCGCCAGGGGGCTTCGGGCACTGAAGCTTTCTTT. Its translation: CASVRQGASGTEAFF. The J gene is TRBJ1-1, the V gene TRBV6-5; 8 bases line up with TRBD1. Trimming removed 8 bases from V and 4 bases from J; junction bases left unmatched: 12. The V gene's germline CDR1 is MNHEY and CDR2 SVGAGI. The length of the CDR3 is 15 residues.

V is TRBV7-9 and J is TRBJ1-1; D uncertain. The V and J ends lost 0 bases and 1 base respectively, with 9 bases between them. Per the germline V gene, CDR1 is SEHNR and CDR2 is FQNEAQ (reference sequence). This CDR3 is built from 15 residues. The CDR3: CASSLAAARNTEAFF. The CDR3 DNA reads as TGTGCCAGCAGCTTAGCGGCAGCGAGGAACACTGAAGCTTTCTTT.

The genes are TRBV6-5 and TRBJ2-7; D call uncertain. Germline CDR1 and CDR2: MNHEY and SVGAGI. This CDR3 is built from 12 residues. The V end lost 6 bases, the J end lost 6 bases, and 12 bases lay between the germline ends. CDR3 bases: TGTGCCAGCAGGGGTACAGTAGGCGAGCAGTACTTC. Its translation: CASRGTVGEQYF.

The gene calls are TRBV5-4 and TRBJ1-1; D is possibly TRBD1 (6 bases). Trimming cost V 5 bases and J 1 base, with 12 bases left between them. Germline CDR1 is SGHNT and CDR2 is YYREEE (reference sequence). This CDR3 is 14 amino acids long. The CDR3 DNA is TGTGCCAGCAGAGGACAGATCACGAACACTGAAGCTTTCTTT. The encoded protein is CASRGQITNTEAFF.

The chain combines TRBV7-8 with TRBJ1-2; 9 bases fit TRBD1. This CDR3 spans 15 amino acids. Germline V gene lookup returns CDR1 SGHVS and CDR2 FQNEAQ. After removal of 5 bases from V and 3 bases from J, the junction contained 7 bases not matched to a gene. The CDR3 protein is CASSHGQGLDYGYTF. DNA of the CDR3: TGTGCCAGCAGCCACGGACAGGGGTTAGACTATGGCTACACCTTC.

This rearrangement joins TRBV6-5 to TRBJ1-4; D gene ambiguous. Trimming left V 5 bases short and J 8 bases short, with 15 bases between. This CDR3 contains 14 residues. The germline gives CDR1 MNHEY, CDR2 SVGAGI. The CDR3: CASSNGSPPEKLFF. The CDR3 DNA follows: TGTGCCAGCAGTAACGGTTCCCCCCCCGAAAAACTGTTTTTT.

This chain connects TRBV5-1 to TRBJ2-7, with D perhaps TRBD2 (6 bases). This CDR3 is built from 12 residues. The germline V gene has CDR1 SGHRS and CDR2 YFSETQ. Trimming removed 2 bases from V and 9 bases from J, with 12 bases in between. CDR3 loop: CASSFNGGGQYF. The DNA for the CDR3 is TGCGCCAGCAGCTTCAACGGGGGTGGGCAGTACTTC.

In its sample, this clone was seen once. CDR3 sequence: CASSFLGGTEAFF. DNA of the CDR3: TGTGCCAGCAGCTTTCTCGGGGGGACTGAAGCTTTCTTT. The V call is TRBV7-9, the J call TRBJ1-1, with TRBD1 as a possible D gene (5 bases). CDR1 is SEHNR, CDR2 FQNEAQ, per germline (reference sequence). Trimming took off 3 bases at V and 5 bases at J, with 10 bases between the two ends. This CDR3 has 13 amino acids.